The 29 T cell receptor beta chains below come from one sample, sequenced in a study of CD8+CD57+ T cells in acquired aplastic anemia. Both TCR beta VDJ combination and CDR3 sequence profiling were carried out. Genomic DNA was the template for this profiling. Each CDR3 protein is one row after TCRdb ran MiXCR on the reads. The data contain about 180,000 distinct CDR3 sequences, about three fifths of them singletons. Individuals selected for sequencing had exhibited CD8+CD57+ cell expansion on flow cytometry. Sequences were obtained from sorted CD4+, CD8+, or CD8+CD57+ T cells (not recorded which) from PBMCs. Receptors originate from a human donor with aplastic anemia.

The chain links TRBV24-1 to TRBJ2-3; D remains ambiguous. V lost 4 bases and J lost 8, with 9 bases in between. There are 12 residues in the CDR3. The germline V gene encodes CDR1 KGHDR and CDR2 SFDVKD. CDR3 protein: CATSDRRRTQYF. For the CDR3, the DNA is TGTGCCACCAGTGACCGACGGCGTACGCAGTATTTT.

CDR3 bases: TGCAGTGCTAGTTACCGGGACAGGGGAAACATTCAGTACTTC. It codes for CSASYRDRGNIQYF. The chain links TRBV20-1 to TRBJ2-4, with 10 bases lining up with TRBD1. V dropped 3 bases and J dropped 6; count of bases not matched to a gene: 5. There are 14 residues in the CDR3. CDR1 is DFQATT, CDR2 SNEGSKA, per germline (reference sequence).

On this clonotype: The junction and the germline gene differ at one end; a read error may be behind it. This chain's CDR3 is CASSLALNTEAFF. CDR3 in DNA: TGTGCCAGCAGCTTGGCCTTGAACACTGAAGCTTTCTTT. The gene calls are TRBV15 and TRBJ1-1; D is undetermined. The length of the CDR3 is 13 residues. Per germline, CDR1 LNHNV and CDR2 YYDKDF (reference sequence).

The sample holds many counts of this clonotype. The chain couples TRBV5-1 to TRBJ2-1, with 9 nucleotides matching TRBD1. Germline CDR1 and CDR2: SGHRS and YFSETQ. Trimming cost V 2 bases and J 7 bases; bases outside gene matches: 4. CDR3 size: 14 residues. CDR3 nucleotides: TGCGCCAGCAGCTTTAGACAGGGGGGGAATGAGCAGTTCTTC. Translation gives CASSFRQGGNEQFF.

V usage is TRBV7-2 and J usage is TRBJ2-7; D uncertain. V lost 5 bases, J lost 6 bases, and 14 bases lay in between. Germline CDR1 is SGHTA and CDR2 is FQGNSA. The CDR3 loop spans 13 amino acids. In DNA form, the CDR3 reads TGTGCCAGCAGCCCATATACCCACAGCGAGCAGTACTTC. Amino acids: CASSPYTHSEQYF.

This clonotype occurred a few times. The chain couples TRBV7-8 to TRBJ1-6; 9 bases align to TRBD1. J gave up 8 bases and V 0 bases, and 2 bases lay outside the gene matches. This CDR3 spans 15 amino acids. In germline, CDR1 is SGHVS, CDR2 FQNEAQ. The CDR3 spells CASSLARTGDSPLHF. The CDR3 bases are TGTGCCAGCAGCTTAGCCCGGACAGGGGATTCACCCCTCCACTTT. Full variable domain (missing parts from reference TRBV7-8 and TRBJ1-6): GAGVSQSPRYKVAKRGQDVALRCDPISGHVSLFWYQQALGQGPEFLTYFQNEAQLDKSGLPSDRFFAERPEGSVSTLKIQRTQQEDSAVYLCASSLARTGDSPLHFGNGTRLTVT.

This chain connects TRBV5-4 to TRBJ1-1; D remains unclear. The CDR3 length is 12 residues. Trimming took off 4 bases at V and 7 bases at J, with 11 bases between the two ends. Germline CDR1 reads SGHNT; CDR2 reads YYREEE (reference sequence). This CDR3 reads CASSRPKDEAFF. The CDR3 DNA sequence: TGTGCCAGCAGCCGACCAAAAGATGAAGCTTTCTTT.

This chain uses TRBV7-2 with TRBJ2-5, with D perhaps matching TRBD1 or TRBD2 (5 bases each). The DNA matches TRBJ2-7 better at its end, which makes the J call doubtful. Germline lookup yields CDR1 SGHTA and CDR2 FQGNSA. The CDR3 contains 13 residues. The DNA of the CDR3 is TGTGCCAGCAGCCGCAGGGAGACTTACGAGCAGTACTTC. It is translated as CASSRRETYEQYF.

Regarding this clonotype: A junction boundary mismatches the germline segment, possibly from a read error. The DNA of the CDR3 is TGTACCAGCAGCGTAGGGACAGGACGGTTATCCTACGAGCAGTACTTC. This encodes CTSSVGTGRLSYEQYF. The J gene is TRBJ2-7, the V gene TRBV2, with 8 positions matching TRBD1. Germline V lookup: CDR1 SNHLY, CDR2 FYNNEI. The CDR3 spans 16 residues.

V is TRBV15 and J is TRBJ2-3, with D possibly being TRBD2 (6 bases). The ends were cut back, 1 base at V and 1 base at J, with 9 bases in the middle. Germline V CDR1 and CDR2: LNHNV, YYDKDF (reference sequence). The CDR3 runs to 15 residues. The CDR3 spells CATSRGRGGTDTQYF. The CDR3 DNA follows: TGTGCCACCAGCAGAGGCCGCGGGGGCACAGATACGCAGTATTTT. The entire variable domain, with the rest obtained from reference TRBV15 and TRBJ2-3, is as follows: DAMVIQNPRYQVTQFGKPVTLSCSQTLNHNVMYWYQQKSSQAPKLLFHYYDKDFNNEADTPDNFQSRRPNTSFCFLDIRSPGLGDTAMYLCATSRGRGGTDTQYFGPGTRLTVL.

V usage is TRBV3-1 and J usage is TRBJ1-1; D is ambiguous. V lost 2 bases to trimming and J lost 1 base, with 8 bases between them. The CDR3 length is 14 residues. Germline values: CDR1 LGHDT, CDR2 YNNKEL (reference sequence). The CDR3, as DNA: TGTGCCAGCAGCCAACGGGAGAGGAACACTGAAGCTTTCTTT. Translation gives CASSQRERNTEAFF.

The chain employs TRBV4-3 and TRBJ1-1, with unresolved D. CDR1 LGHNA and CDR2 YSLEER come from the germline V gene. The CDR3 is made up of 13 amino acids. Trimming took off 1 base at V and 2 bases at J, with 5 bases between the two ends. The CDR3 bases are TGCGCCAGCAGCCAAGCAACCAACACTGAAGCTTTCTTT. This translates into CASSQATNTEAFF.

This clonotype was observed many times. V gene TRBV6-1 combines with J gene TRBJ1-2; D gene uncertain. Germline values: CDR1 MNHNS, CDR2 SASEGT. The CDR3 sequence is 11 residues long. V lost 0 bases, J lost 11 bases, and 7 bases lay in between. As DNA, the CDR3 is TGTGCCAGCAGTGAAGCTCCATGGTACACCTTC. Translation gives CASSEAPWYTF.

The CDR3 sequence: CASSLARLNSYEQYF. CDR3 coding DNA: TGTGCCAGCAGCTTAGCCCGACTCAACTCCTACGAGCAGTACTTC. The rearrangement uses TRBV7-8 and TRBJ2-7; D unclear. The CDR3 extends over 15 amino acids. V was pared by 0 bases and J by 0 bases, with 9 bases between. From germline, CDR1 is SGHVS and CDR2 FQNEAQ.

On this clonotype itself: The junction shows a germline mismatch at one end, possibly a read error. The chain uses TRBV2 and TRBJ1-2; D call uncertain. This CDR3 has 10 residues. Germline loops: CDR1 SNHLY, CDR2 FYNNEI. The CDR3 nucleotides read TGTGCCAGCAGTGAAGGAAGGCAGGTCTTC. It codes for CASSEGRQVF.

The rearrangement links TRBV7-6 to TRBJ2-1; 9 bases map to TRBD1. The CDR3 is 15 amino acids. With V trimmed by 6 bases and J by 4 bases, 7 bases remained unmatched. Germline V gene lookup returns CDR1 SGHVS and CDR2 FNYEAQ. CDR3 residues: CASRPGTGIYNEQFF. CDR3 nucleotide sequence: TGTGCCAGCAGGCCCGGGACAGGGATATACAATGAGCAGTTCTTC.

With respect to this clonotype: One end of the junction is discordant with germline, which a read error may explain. DNA for the CDR3: TGTGCTAGCAGCCCTCTCCGGGACCAACCCTACGAGCAGTACTTC. Translated, it gives CASSPLRDQPYEQYF. The rearrangement links TRBV7-7 to TRBJ2-7; either TRBD1 or TRBD2 may fit D (5 bases each). The CDR3 extends over 15 amino acids. Germline V gives CDR1 SSHAT, CDR2 FNYEAQ (reference sequence).

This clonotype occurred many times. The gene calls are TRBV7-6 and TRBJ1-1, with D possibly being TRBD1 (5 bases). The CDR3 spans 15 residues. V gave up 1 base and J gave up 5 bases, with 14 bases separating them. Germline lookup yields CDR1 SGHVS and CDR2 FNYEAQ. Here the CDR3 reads CASSLGLAGQTEAFF. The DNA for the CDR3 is TGTGCCAGCAGCTTAGGACTCGCAGGACAAACTGAAGCTTTCTTT.

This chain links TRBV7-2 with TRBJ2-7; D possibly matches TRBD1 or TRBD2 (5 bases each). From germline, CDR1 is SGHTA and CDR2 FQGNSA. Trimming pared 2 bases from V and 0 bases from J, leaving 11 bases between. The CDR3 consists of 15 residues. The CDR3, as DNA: TGTGCCAGCAGCTTATCCGGGGCAGCCTCCTACGAGCAGTACTTC. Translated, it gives CASSLSGAASYEQYF.

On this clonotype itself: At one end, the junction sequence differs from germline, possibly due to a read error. CDR3 in amino acids: CASSQVRAQGPTGGTEAFF. The CDR3 coding sequence is TGTGCCAGCAGCCAAGTAAGGGCGCAGGGCCCCACCGGGGGCACTGAGGCTTTCTTT. V is TRBV7-9 and J is TRBJ1-1; tentative D call: TRBD1 (6 bases). CDR3 length: 19 amino acids. CDR1 and CDR2 (germline): SEHNR, FQNEAQ (reference sequence). The complete variable domain, with remaining parts taken from reference TRBV7-9 and TRBJ1-1, reads DTGVSQNPRHKITKRGQNVTFRCDPISEHNRLYWYRQTLGQGPEFLTYFQNEAQLEKSRLLSDRFSAERPKGSFSTLEIQRTEQGDSAMYLCASSQVRAQGPTGGTEAFFGQGTRLTVV.

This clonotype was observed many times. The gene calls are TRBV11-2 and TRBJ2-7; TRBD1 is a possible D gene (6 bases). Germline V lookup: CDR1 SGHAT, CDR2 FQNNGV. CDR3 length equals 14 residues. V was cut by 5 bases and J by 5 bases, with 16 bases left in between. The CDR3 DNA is TGTGCCAGCAGCGCGATTAAGACAGGTGACGAGCAGTACTTC. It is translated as CASSAIKTGDEQYF.

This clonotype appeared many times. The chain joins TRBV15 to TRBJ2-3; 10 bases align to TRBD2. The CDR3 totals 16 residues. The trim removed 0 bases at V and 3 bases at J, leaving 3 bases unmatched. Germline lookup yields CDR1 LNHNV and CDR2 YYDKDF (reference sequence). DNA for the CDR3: TGTGCCACCAGCAGAGATAGCGGGGGGAGTACAGATACGCAGTATTTT. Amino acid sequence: CATSRDSGGSTDTQYF. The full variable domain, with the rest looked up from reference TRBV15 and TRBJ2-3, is DAMVIQNPRYQVTQFGKPVTLSCSQTLNHNVMYWYQQKSSQAPKLLFHYYDKDFNNEADTPDNFQSRRPNTSFCFLDIRSPGLGDTAMYLCATSRDSGGSTDTQYFGPGTRLTVL.

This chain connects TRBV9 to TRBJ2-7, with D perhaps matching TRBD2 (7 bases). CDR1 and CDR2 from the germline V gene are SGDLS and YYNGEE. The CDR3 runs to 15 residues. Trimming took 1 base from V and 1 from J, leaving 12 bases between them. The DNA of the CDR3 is TGTGCCAGCAGCGTAACAGCGGGGACATCCTACGAGCAGTACTTC. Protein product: CASSVTAGTSYEQYF. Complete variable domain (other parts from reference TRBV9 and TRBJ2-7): DSGVTQTPKHLITATGQRVTLRCSPRSGDLSVYWYQQSLDQGLQFLIQYYNGEERAKGNILERFSAQQFPDLHSELNLSSLELGDSALYFCASSVTAGTSYEQYFGPGTRLTVT.

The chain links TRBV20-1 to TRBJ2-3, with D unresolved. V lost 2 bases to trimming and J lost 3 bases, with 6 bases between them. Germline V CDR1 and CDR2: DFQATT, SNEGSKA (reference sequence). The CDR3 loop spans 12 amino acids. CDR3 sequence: CSARSWTDTQYF. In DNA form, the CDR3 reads TGCAGTGCTAGATCGTGGACAGATACGCAGTATTTT.

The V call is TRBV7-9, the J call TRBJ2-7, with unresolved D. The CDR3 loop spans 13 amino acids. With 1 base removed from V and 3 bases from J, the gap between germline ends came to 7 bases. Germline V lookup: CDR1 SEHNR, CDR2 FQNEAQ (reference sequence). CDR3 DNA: TGTGCCAGCAGCTTAGATGACGGCTACGAGCAGTACTTC. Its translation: CASSLDDGYEQYF. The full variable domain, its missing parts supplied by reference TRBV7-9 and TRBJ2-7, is DTGVSQNPRHKITKRGQNVTFRCDPISEHNRLYWYRQTLGQGPEFLTYFQNEAQLEKSRLLSDRFSAERPKGSFSTLEIQRTEQGDSAMYLCASSLDDGYEQYFGPGTRLTVT.

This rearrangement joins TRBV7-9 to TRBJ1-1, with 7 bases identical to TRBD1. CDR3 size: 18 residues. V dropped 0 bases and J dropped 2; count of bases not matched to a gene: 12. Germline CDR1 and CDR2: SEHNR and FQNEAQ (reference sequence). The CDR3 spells CASSLATYRGKGNTEAFF. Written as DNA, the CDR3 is TGTGCCAGCAGCTTAGCGACTTACAGGGGCAAGGGAAACACTGAAGCTTTCTTT.

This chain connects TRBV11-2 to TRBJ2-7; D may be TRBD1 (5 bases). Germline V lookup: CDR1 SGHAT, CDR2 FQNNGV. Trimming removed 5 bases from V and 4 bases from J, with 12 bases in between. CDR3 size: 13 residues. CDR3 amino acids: CASSHAGPYEQYF. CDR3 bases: TGTGCCAGCAGCCACGCAGGGCCGTACGAGCAGTACTTC.

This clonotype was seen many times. The CDR3 sequence is CASSLTGSGNTIYF. CDR3 in DNA: TGTGCCAGCAGCCTGACAGGGAGCGGAAACACCATATATTTT. V is TRBV6-5 and J is TRBJ1-3, with TRBD1 identical over 7 bases. CDR1 and CDR2 (germline): MNHEY, SVGAGI. The CDR3 is 14 amino acids. V shed 6 bases, J shed 4 bases, and the junction held 6 bases outside the gene matches.

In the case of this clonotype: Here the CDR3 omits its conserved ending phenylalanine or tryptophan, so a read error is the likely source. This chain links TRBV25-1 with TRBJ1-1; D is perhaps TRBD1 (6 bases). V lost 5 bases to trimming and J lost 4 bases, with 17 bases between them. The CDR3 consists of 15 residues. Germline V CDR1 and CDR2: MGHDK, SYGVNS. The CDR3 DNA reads TGTGCCAGCAGTCCCGCACAGGGAAGGAGCACTGAAGCTTTCTCT. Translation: CASSPAQGRSTEAFS.